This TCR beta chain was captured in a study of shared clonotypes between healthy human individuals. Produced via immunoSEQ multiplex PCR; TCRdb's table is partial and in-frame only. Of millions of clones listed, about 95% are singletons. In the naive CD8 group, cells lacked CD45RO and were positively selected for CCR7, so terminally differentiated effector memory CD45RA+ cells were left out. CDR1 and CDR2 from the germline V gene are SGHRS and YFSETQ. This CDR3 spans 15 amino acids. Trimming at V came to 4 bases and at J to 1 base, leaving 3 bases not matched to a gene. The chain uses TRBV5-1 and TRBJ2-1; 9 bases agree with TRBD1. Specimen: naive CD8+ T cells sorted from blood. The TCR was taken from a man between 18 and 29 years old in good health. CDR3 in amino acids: CASSGTGRSYNEQFF. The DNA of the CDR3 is TGCGCCAGCAGCGGGACAGGGCGGTCCTACAATGAGCAGTTCTTC.